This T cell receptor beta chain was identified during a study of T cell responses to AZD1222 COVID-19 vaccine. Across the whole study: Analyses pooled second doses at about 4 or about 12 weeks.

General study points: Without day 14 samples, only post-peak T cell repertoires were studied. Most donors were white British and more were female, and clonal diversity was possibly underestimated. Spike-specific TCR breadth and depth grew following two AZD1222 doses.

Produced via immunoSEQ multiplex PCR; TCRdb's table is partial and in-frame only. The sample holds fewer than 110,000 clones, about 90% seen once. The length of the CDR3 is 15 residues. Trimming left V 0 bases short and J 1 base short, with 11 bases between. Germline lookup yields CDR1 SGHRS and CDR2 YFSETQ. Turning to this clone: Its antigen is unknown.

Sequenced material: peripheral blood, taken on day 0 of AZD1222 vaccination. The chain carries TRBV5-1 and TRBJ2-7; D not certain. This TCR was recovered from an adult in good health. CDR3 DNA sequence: TGCGCCAGCAGCTTGGCCGAAGGGATTTCCTACGAGCAGTACTTC. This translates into CASSLAEGISYEQYF.